This T cell receptor (beta chain) derives from a study of blood T cell repertoires in COVID-19. TCRdb's copy holds only in-frame clones and misses some; the assay was immunoSEQ multiplex PCR. The data contain 350,000 or so clones, about 90% of them singletons. Input material: PBMCs or T cells enriched from blood (not recorded which). The sequence derives from a woman aged 30 to 39 who had been exposed to COVID-19.

CDR3 sequence reads: CASSRTGGRANTGELFF. The DNA for the CDR3 is TGTGCCAGCAGTAGAACAGGGGGCCGCGCGAACACCGGGGAGCTGTTTTTT. The chain links TRBV2 to TRBJ2-2; 9 bases map to TRBD1. This CDR3 region has 17 residues. Germline trimming cut 5 bases from V and 0 bases from J; bases unmatched to any gene: 7. Germline CDR1 reads SNHLY; CDR2 reads FYNNEI.